Listed below are T cell receptor beta chains from one sample, sequenced in a study of a mutant IDH1 vaccine in newly diagnosed glioma. Profiled with immunoSEQ multiplex PCR; TCRdb holds only in-frame clones, not every one. The sample carries some 44,000 clones, roughly 84% recorded once. The antigens of these receptors remain unknown. Sample: PBMCs, taken from a glioma patient whose treatment included an IDH1 peptide vaccine. The origin of the receptors is a woman aged 50 to 60 with glioma. Each CDR3 is given with its conserved first and last residue. The D gene is left open where the match is weak. Part of the rows lack a size; the others show once, few, many or a class for expanded clones.

TRBJ1-2	TRBV19	TRBD1	few	CASSILRDSHYGYTF	TGTGCCAGTAGTATCCTCCGGGACAGCCACTATGGCTACACCTTC
TRBJ2-7	TRBV14	-	-	CASSLLGSIYEQYF	TGTGCCAGCAGCCTCCTAGGGTCCATCTACGAGCAGTACTTC
TRBJ2-2	TRBV11-3	-	-	CASSWGQPGTGELFF	TGTGCCAGCAGCTGGGGGCAGCCGGGCACCGGGGAGCTGTTTTTT
TRBJ2-3	TRBV7-2	-	-	CASRALGDFTDTQYF	TGTGCCAGCAGGGCCCTGGGGGACTTCACAGATACGCAGTATTTT
TRBJ2-1	TRBV7-2	-	-	CASSLRVGEQFF	TGTGCCAGCAGCTTAAGGGTAGGCGAGCAGTTCTTC
TRBJ1-2	TRBV30	-	-	CAWIKRTNSYGYTF	TGTGCCTGGATCAAGAGAACCAACTCATATGGCTACACCTTC
TRBJ2-7	TRBV5-6	-	-	CASSKGYEQYF	TGTGCCAGCAGCAAGGGCTACGAGCAGTACTTC
TRBJ1-1	TRBV9	-	-	CASSVALANEAFF	TGTGCCAGCAGCGTAGCGCTGGCGAATGAAGCTTTCTTT
TRBJ1-2	TRBV7-2	-	few	CASSTSLKTYGYTF	TGTGCCAGCAGCACAAGCCTGAAAACGTATGGCTACACCTTC
TRBJ1-5	TRBV27	TRBD1	-	CASSLYRDSDSNQPQHF	TGTGCCAGCAGTCTATACCGGGACAGTGATAGCAATCAGCCCCAGCATTTT
TRBJ2-5	TRBV5-4	-	once	CASSSGRETQYF	TGTGCCAGCAGCTCTGGACGGGAGACCCAGTACTTC
TRBJ1-6	TRBV5-6	-	-	CASSPTRYNSPLHF	TGTGCCAGCAGCCCCACCAGGTATAATTCACCCCTCCACTTT
TRBJ1-1	TRBV2	-	few	CASSVGENTEAFF	TGTGCCAGCAGTGTAGGGGAGAACACTGAAGCTTTCTTT
TRBJ2-1	TRBV7-7	TRBD1	-	CASSSGQYNEQFF	TGTGCTAGCAGCTCGGGACAGTACAATGAGCAGTTCTTC
TRBJ1-2	TRBV6-1	TRBD1	few	CASSDQPDRGLYGYTF	TGTGCCAGCAGTGACCAGCCGGACAGGGGGCTATATGGCTACACCTTC
TRBJ2-1	TRBV11-2	-	-	CASSLGNSDNEQFF	TGTGCCAGCAGCTTAGGGAACTCTGACAATGAGCAGTTCTTC
TRBJ2-2	TRBV25-1	-	-	CASGPQARAGELFF	TGTGCCAGCGGCCCGCAGGCAAGGGCCGGGGAGCTGTTTTTT
TRBJ1-1	TRBV6-5	-	few	CASSYVGANTEAFF	TGTGCCAGCAGTTACGTTGGGGCTAACACTGAAGCTTTCTTT
TRBJ1-1	TRBV5-1	-	few	CASSPTGRAPNTEAFF	TGCGCCAGCAGCCCGACGGGGCGAGCCCCGAACACTGAAGCTTTCTTT
TRBJ2-2	TRBV5-1	TRBD2	-	CASSSQTSGKGGELFF	TGCGCCAGCAGCTCTCAAACTAGCGGGAAGGGCGGGGAGCTGTTTTTT
TRBJ1-4	TRBV6-6	-	-	CASSYSIQGKEKLFF	TGTGCCAGCAGTTACTCAATCCAGGGAAAAGAAAAACTGTTTTTT
TRBJ2-7	TRBV19	-	once	CASSAGSYEQYF	TGTGCCAGTAGTGCCGGATCCTACGAGCAGTACTTC
TRBJ1-1	TRBV7-6	TRBD1	-	CASSPGGTANTEAFF	TGTGCCAGCAGCCCAGGGGGGACGGCGAACACTGAAGCTTTCTTT
TRBJ1-2	TRBV4-2	-	-	CASSQNIQNYGYTF	TGTGCCAGCAGCCAGAATATACAAAACTATGGCTACACCTTC
TRBJ2-2	TRBV21-1	-	-	CAQGIQNSGELFF	TGTGCCCAGGGGATCCAGAACTCGGGGGAGCTGTTTTTT
TRBJ1-5	TRBV6-5	-	-	CASSLVRGQPQHF	TGTGCCAGCAGCCTGGTTAGAGGTCAGCCCCAGCATTTT
TRBJ1-4	TRBV2	TRBD1	-	CASRIDRVQEKLFF	TGTGCCAGCAGGATTGACAGGGTACAAGAAAAACTGTTTTTT
TRBJ2-7	TRBV5-5	-	-	CASSLRGAPYEQYF	TGTGCCAGCAGCTTGAGAGGGGCCCCCTACGAGCAGTACTTC
TRBJ2-7	TRBV5-1	-	-	CASSLGGGQVTLYEQYF	TGCGCCAGCAGCTTGGGGGGAGGACAGGTTACCCTCTACGAGCAGTACTTC
TRBJ2-2	TRBV6-4	TRBD1	-	CASKTGAGDTGELFF	TGTGCCAGCAAAACAGGGGCAGGAGACACCGGGGAGCTGTTTTTT
TRBJ2-5	TRBV30	TRBD2	-	CASLPGLAAEETQYF	TGTGCCTCCCTTCCGGGACTAGCGGCTGAAGAGACCCAGTACTTC
TRBJ2-5	TRBV5-6	-	-	CASSLGEPETQYF	TGTGCCAGCAGCTTGGGAGAGCCTGAGACCCAGTACTTC
TRBJ1-2	TRBV9	-	-	CASSVDGIFYGYTF	TGTGCCAGCAGCGTAGACGGAATCTTCTATGGCTACACCTTC
TRBJ2-5	TRBV7-2	TRBD1	once	CASSSTRAGGAETQYF	TGTGCCAGCAGCTCGACAAGGGCAGGGGGTGCAGAGACCCAGTACTTC
TRBJ1-2	TRBV6-5	TRBD1	-	CASSYVRTGGNYGYTF	TGTGCCAGCAGTTATGTCCGGACAGGGGGTAACTATGGCTACACCTTC
TRBJ2-7	TRBV7-2	TRBD2	-	CASSRSPSGRNEQYF	TGTGCCAGCAGTCGTTCCCCTAGCGGCAGGAACGAGCAGTACTTC
TRBJ1-1	TRBV7-2	-	once	CASNPGTSEAFF	TGTGCCAGCAACCCGGGAACATCGGAAGCTTTCTTT
TRBJ1-1	TRBV5-1	-	-	CASKEYTEAFF	TGCGCCAGCAAAGAGTACACTGAAGCTTTCTTT
TRBJ1-2	TRBV5-8	-	-	CASSVLGVQNLLTF	TGTGCCAGCAGCGTCCTCGGGGTTCAGAACCTCCTCACCTTC
TRBJ1-2	TRBV9	TRBD1	-	CASSAGGQLYTF	TGTGCCAGCAGCGCCGGGGGACAGCTCTACACCTTC
TRBJ1-2	TRBV19	-	-	CASSTPGAYGYTF	TGTGCCAGTAGTACCCCGGGAGCTTATGGCTACACCTTC
TRBJ2-7	TRBV7-3	-	-	CASSFAASYEQYF	TGTGCCAGCAGCTTCGCTGCCTCCTACGAGCAGTACTTC
TRBJ2-7	TRBV25-1	-	-	CASSEYIDNYEQYF	TGTGCCAGCAGTGAATATATCGACAACTACGAGCAGTACTTC
TRBJ2-1	TRBV29-1	TRBD1	-	CSVELDRSLGQFF	TGCAGCGTTGAACTGGACAGGTCCCTGGGGCAGTTCTTC
TRBJ1-2	TRBV5-1	-	-	CASSLVAGDGGGYTF	TGCGCCAGCAGCTTGGTGGCAGGAGACGGCGGTGGCTACACCTTC
TRBJ2-3	TRBV29-1	TRBD1	-	CSVVHGTGTDTQYF	TGCAGCGTTGTCCACGGGACAGGCACAGATACGCAGTATTTT
TRBJ1-4	TRBV6-6	-	-	CATGTDYEKLFF	TGTGCCACAGGGACGGATTATGAAAAACTGTTTTTT
TRBJ1-2	TRBV27	TRBD1	-	CASSGGTGSVGYTF	TGTGCCAGCAGTGGAGGGACAGGGTCGGTTGGCTACACCTTC
TRBJ1-2	TRBV29-1	TRBD1	-	CSAGTGGAYGYTF	TGCAGCGCCGGGACAGGGGGCGCCTATGGCTACACCTTC
TRBJ1-1	TRBV10-3	-	once	CAISESAGPTEAFF	TGTGCCATCAGTGAGTCGGCAGGGCCGACTGAAGCTTTCTTT
TRBJ2-7	TRBV5-1	TRBD1	-	CASSLDRVDHEQYF	TGCGCCAGCAGCTTAGACAGGGTTGACCACGAGCAGTACTTC
TRBJ1-6	TRBV5-1	-	-	CASSLGQLRYNSPLHF	TGCGCCAGCAGCTTGGGACAGCTTCGCTATAATTCACCCCTCCACTTT